This paragraph covers one TCR beta chain sequence. This record comes from a study of blood T cell repertoires in COVID-19. Study overall: The United States, Italy and Spain supplied acute and convalescent COVID-19 samples. From T cells, B-cell-depleted T cells, or PBMCs came the material, which was cDNA or gDNA.

Original analysis: Reference gene primer amplification yielded estimated nucleated cell counts. The repertoire was sequenced with immunoSEQ multiplex PCR; TCRdb's copy has only in-frame clones and lacks some. Clone size and the V and J calls come from that table; the DNA yielded D and trimming. The sample carries 200,000 to 250,000 clones, around nine tenths recorded once. Germline V lookup: CDR1 LNHDA, CDR2 SQIVND (reference sequence). The V segment lost 1 base and the J segment 4 bases; nucleotides outside the gene matches: 6. The CDR3 length is 16 residues. Input material: peripheral blood. This receptor was obtained from an older woman with acute or convalescent COVID-19. The chain joins TRBV19 to TRBJ2-1; 8 bases line up with TRBD2. The CDR3 loop is CASSIAGSGRYNEQFF. The CDR3 region has the DNA TGTGCCAGTAGTATAGCGGGGAGCGGGAGATACAATGAGCAGTTCTTC.